The rows below give T cell receptor beta chains drawn from one sample of a study of a mutant IDH1 vaccine in newly diagnosed glioma. Data came from immunoSEQ multiplex PCR; TCRdb stores just in-frame clones and leaves some out. The sample yields about 94,000 clones, 85% to 90% seen once. No antigen has been assigned to these receptors. The specimen comprised PBMCs, sampled from a glioma patient whose treatment included an IDH1 peptide vaccine. The receptors were sampled from a woman between 45 and 60 years old with glioma. Each CDR3 is given with its conserved first and last residue. The D gene is left open where the match is weak. For some rows the clone size is stated as once, few or many, or as a class when expanded; others skip it.

DNA: TGTGCCAGCAGTTACTCTGGAAACACCATATATTTT
CDR3: CASSYSGNTIYF
D: .
size: .
V: TRBV6-6
J: TRBJ1-3

DNA: TGTGCCAGCAGCCCAAACCATAGCGGGAGGAGTACAGAGACCCAGTACTTC
CDR3: CASSPNHSGRSTETQYF
D: TRBD2
size: .
V: TRBV27
J: TRBJ2-5

DNA: TGTGCCAGCAGCTTAGAACCCCGGAACTCCTACGAGCAGTACTTC
CDR3: CASSLEPRNSYEQYF
D: .
size: once
V: TRBV7-3
J: TRBJ2-7

DNA: TGTGCCAGCTCACCGACTACCCTCATCTACAATGAGCAGTTCTTC
CDR3: CASSPTTLIYNEQFF
D: .
size: .
V: TRBV18
J: TRBJ2-1

DNA: TGTGCCAGCAACAGGCGTCCCGGGGAGCTGTTTTTT
CDR3: CASNRRPGELFF
D: .
size: few
V: TRBV19
J: TRBJ2-2

DNA: TGTGCCAGCAGCGTAGTCCCACAGGGAAATGAGCAGTTCTTC
CDR3: CASSVVPQGNEQFF
D: .
size: once
V: TRBV9
J: TRBJ2-1

DNA: TGCGCCAGCAGCCCCCGGACAGGGGCAGGACTCTATAATTCACCCCTCCACTTT
CDR3: CASSPRTGAGLYNSPLHF
D: TRBD1
size: .
V: TRBV5-1
J: TRBJ1-6

DNA: TGCGCCAGCCGCGGGGTTTATAGCAATCAGCCCCAGCATTTT
CDR3: CASRGVYSNQPQHF
D: .
size: once
V: TRBV10-2
J: TRBJ1-5

DNA: TGTGCCAGCAGCCTGGCCCCAAGCGGGTCAGCGAACACCGGGGAGCTGTTTTTT
CDR3: CASSLAPSGSANTGELFF
D: .
size: .
V: TRBV5-6
J: TRBJ2-2

DNA: TGTGCCAGCAGCTCAGGGATTTCCGGGGAGCTGTTTTTT
CDR3: CASSSGISGELFF
D: .
size: .
V: TRBV13
J: TRBJ2-2

DNA: TGTGCCAGCAGTAAGAACAGTGATGGTGGCTACACCTTC
CDR3: CASSKNSDGGYTF
D: .
size: .
V: TRBV2
J: TRBJ1-2

DNA: TGTGCCAGCAGTCTGCCGGGACAGGGCGGTAATGGCTACACCTTC
CDR3: CASSLPGQGGNGYTF
D: TRBD1
size: .
V: TRBV28
J: TRBJ1-2

DNA: TGTGCCAGCAGTATAAGCAGAGACAATCAGCCCCAGCATTTT
CDR3: CASSISRDNQPQHF
D: .
size: once
V: TRBV2
J: TRBJ1-5

DNA: TGTGCCATCAGTGAAAGGATTAATGAAAAACTGTTTTTT
CDR3: CAISERINEKLFF
D: .
size: .
V: TRBV10-3
J: TRBJ1-4

DNA: TGCAGCGTCGACTCAGGGAGCTACGAGCAGTACTTC
CDR3: CSVDSGSYEQYF
D: .
size: .
V: TRBV29-1
J: TRBJ2-7

DNA: TGTGCCTGGAGTGTAGGGGGTAACAGCTATAATTCACCCCTCCACTTT
CDR3: CAWSVGGNSYNSPLHF
D: .
size: .
V: TRBV30
J: TRBJ1-6

DNA: TGTGCCGGGGGGGCCACAGATACGCAGTATTTT
CDR3: CAGGATDTQYF
D: .
size: .
V: TRBV6-6
J: TRBJ2-3

DNA: TGCGCCAGCAGCCATCCAAGCGGGAGAGCCTACAATGAGCAGTTCTTC
CDR3: CASSHPSGRAYNEQFF
D: TRBD2
size: .
V: TRBV4-1
J: TRBJ2-1

DNA: TGTGCCAGCTCACCCCCGACAGGGACCGAGCAGTACTTC
CDR3: CASSPPTGTEQYF
D: TRBD1
size: .
V: TRBV18
J: TRBJ2-7

DNA: TGTGCCAGCAGCTTCGTAGGGGGGACAGCCTACGAGCAGTACTTC
CDR3: CASSFVGGTAYEQYF
D: .
size: .
V: TRBV7-9
J: TRBJ2-7

DNA: TGTGCCAGCAGCGTAGTTAGCGAGTCCTACAATGAGCAGTTCTTC
CDR3: CASSVVSESYNEQFF
D: .
size: .
V: TRBV9
J: TRBJ2-1

DNA: TGTGCCAGCATACGGACAGGGGCCTTTGAAGCTTTCTTT
CDR3: CASIRTGAFEAFF
D: TRBD1
size: .
V: TRBV6-5
J: TRBJ1-1

DNA: TGTGCCATCAGTGGGGGGGCGGAAGAGACCCAGTACTTC
CDR3: CAISGGAEETQYF
D: .
size: few
V: TRBV10-3
J: TRBJ2-5

DNA: TGTGCCAGCAGCTTAGGGACAGAGACCCAGTACTTC
CDR3: CASSLGTETQYF
D: .
size: .
V: TRBV28
J: TRBJ2-5

DNA: TGTGCCAGCTCACCAGAGGGCGGAGGAGGTGGCTATGGCTACACCTTC
CDR3: CASSPEGGGGGYGYTF
D: .
size: .
V: TRBV18
J: TRBJ1-2

DNA: TGTGCCAGCAGTTACCTAGGGGAGGTCGCGGAGACCCAGTACTTC
CDR3: CASSYLGEVAETQYF
D: .
size: .
V: TRBV27
J: TRBJ2-5

DNA: TGTGCCAGTAGTATAGATCACCAGCGGGAGAGGTACGAGCAGTACTTC
CDR3: CASSIDHQRERYEQYF
D: TRBD2
size: .
V: TRBV19
J: TRBJ2-7

DNA: TGTGCCAGTAGCATGCGCCGGACAGTCCATGGCTACACCTTC
CDR3: CASSMRRTVHGYTF
D: .
size: once
V: TRBV19
J: TRBJ1-2

DNA: TGTGCCAGCAGTTACGGGGGGAATAATGAAAAACTGTTTTTT
CDR3: CASSYGGNNEKLFF
D: .
size: once
V: TRBV6-5
J: TRBJ1-4

DNA: TGTGCCAGCAGCGTAGCTGAGGGCTCTCAAGGGCCCCAGCATTTT
CDR3: CASSVAEGSQGPQHF
D: .
size: .
V: TRBV9
J: TRBJ1-5

DNA: TGTGCCAGCAGTTTACACGGGACGGTGAACACCGGGGAGCTGTTTTTT
CDR3: CASSLHGTVNTGELFF
D: .
size: .
V: TRBV28
J: TRBJ2-2

DNA: TGTGCCAGCAGCTTTGTCGTACCGGGACACGAGTCCTACGAGCAGTACTTC
CDR3: CASSFVVPGHESYEQYF
D: .
size: .
V: TRBV7-9
J: TRBJ2-7

DNA: TGTGCCAGCAGCCGCGGGACTAGTTCGTACAATGAGCAGTTCTTC
CDR3: CASSRGTSSYNEQFF
D: TRBD2
size: .
V: TRBV11-3
J: TRBJ2-1

DNA: TGTGCCAGCACCCATTTCCGGGTGAGCTACAATGAGCAGTTCTTC
CDR3: CASTHFRVSYNEQFF
D: .
size: .
V: TRBV27
J: TRBJ2-1

DNA: TGTGCTAGCAGCCCTCGGGGACTAACGGCATTAGAGACCCAGTACTTC
CDR3: CASSPRGLTALETQYF
D: TRBD2
size: .
V: TRBV7-7
J: TRBJ2-5

DNA: TGTGCCAGCAAGGAGAGGCCTTTTTACGAGCAGTACTTC
CDR3: CASKERPFYEQYF
D: .
size: .
V: TRBV2
J: TRBJ2-7

DNA: TGTGCCAGCAGCTTGAAAGGAGAGGAAAAACTGTTTTTT
CDR3: CASSLKGEEKLFF
D: .
size: .
V: TRBV5-4
J: TRBJ1-4

DNA: TGTGCCAGCAACAAGCTCTGGACAGGGAACTACAATGAGCAGTTCTTC
CDR3: CASNKLWTGNYNEQFF
D: TRBD1
size: .
V: TRBV27
J: TRBJ2-1

DNA: TGTGCCAGCAGCTTGGGACAGGCCAGCTCCTACGAGCAGTACTTC
CDR3: CASSLGQASSYEQYF
D: .
size: .
V: TRBV5-4
J: TRBJ2-7

DNA: TGTGCCTGGGAGGGCCGGGACAGGGGGTCTGGAAACACCATATATTTT
CDR3: CAWEGRDRGSGNTIYF
D: TRBD1
size: .
V: TRBV30
J: TRBJ1-3

DNA: TGCAGCGTAGAGAGGGGGCTCGAAAACATTCAGTACTTC
CDR3: CSVERGLENIQYF
D: TRBD1
size: .
V: TRBV29-1
J: TRBJ2-4

DNA: TGCGCCAGCTCGGGAACAGGGACCTCAACTAATGAAAAACTGTTTTTT
CDR3: CASSGTGTSTNEKLFF
D: .
size: .
V: TRBV10-2
J: TRBJ1-4

DNA: TGTGCCAGCACCACCCCCCGGGCTAGCGGCACAGATACGCAGTATTTT
CDR3: CASTTPRASGTDTQYF
D: .
size: .
V: TRBV28
J: TRBJ2-3

DNA: TGTGCCAGCAGCCCTGGGCGGCCCACAGATACGCAGTATTTT
CDR3: CASSPGRPTDTQYF
D: .
size: .
V: TRBV5-6
J: TRBJ2-3

DNA: TGTGCCAGCAGCTCCCTGGCTGTCCAGCACAATGAGCAGTTCTTC
CDR3: CASSSLAVQHNEQFF
D: .
size: .
V: TRBV7-6
J: TRBJ2-1

DNA: TGCGCCAGCCGCATGGAGAACCCTTTGGGGGCCGGCGGGGAGCTGTTTTTT
CDR3: CASRMENPLGAGGELFF
D: .
size: .
V: TRBV5-1
J: TRBJ2-2

DNA: TGTGCCGTCTGGCTTCAGGGCACTGAAGCTTTCTTT
CDR3: CAVWLQGTEAFF
D: .
size: .
V: TRBV14
J: TRBJ1-1

DNA: TGTGCCAGCAGTCAAAGCTCGGACAGGCTTAGCAATCAGCCCCAGCATTTT
CDR3: CASSQSSDRLSNQPQHF
D: TRBD1
size: once
V: TRBV28
J: TRBJ1-5

DNA: TGTGCCAGCAGCGTGGGACAAAGCAATCAGCCCCAGCATTTT
CDR3: CASSVGQSNQPQHF
D: .
size: once
V: TRBV9
J: TRBJ1-5

DNA: TGTGCCTGGAGGGAGGTCGGACAGGGCGGGGAAAAACTGTTTTTT
CDR3: CAWREVGQGGEKLFF
D: TRBD1
size: .
V: TRBV30
J: TRBJ1-4

DNA: TGTGCCATCAGGCAGGACCGGAAAACGTTTGAAGCTTTCTTT
CDR3: CAIRQDRKTFEAFF
D: .
size: .
V: TRBV10-3
J: TRBJ1-1